This T cell receptor beta chain was observed in a study of blood T cell repertoires in COVID-19. Losses at the gene ends were 6 bases for V and 0 bases for J; bases not matched to a gene: 16. This CDR3 region has 17 residues. Germline-derived CDR1 and CDR2 are SQVTM and ANQGSEA. The table came from immunoSEQ multiplex PCR; TCRdb's copy has only in-frame clones and leaves some out. This sample has roughly 60,000 clones; 81% occur once, and the top ten carry 15%. The chain uses TRBV29-1 and TRBJ1-2; 7 bases match TRBD1. What was sequenced was peripheral blood. The sequence was obtained from an elderly man with acute or convalescent COVID-19. As DNA, the CDR3 is TGCAGCGTCGACCAACAGGGGCCAACGTTAGCTAACTATGGCTACACCTTC. Protein sequence: CSVDQQGPTLANYGYTF.